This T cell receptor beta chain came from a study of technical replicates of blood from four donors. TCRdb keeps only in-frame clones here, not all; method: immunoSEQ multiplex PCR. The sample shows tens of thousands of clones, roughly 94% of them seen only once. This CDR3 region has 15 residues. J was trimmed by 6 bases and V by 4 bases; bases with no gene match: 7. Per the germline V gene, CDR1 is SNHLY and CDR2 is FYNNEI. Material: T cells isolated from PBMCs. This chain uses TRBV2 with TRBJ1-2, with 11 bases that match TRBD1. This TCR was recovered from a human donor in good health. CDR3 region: CASSARDRGIDGYTF. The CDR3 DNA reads TGTGCCAGCAGTGCCCGGGACAGGGGGATCGATGGCTACACCTTC. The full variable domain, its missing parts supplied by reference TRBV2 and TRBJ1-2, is EPEVTQTPSHQVTQMGQEVILRCVPISNHLYFYWYRQILGQKVEFLVSFYNNEISEKSEIFDDQFSVERPDGSNFTLKIRSTKLEDSAMYFCASSARDRGIDGYTFGSGTRLTVV.